This T cell receptor (beta chain) was recorded in a study of CD4 T cells in relation to SARS-CoV-2 and coronaviruses. Unexposed donor CD4+ T cells date from about 2011-2019, before the COVID-19 pandemic. After ten to eleven days of culture, CD4+ T cells were isolated. About this clone: Its target is unknown.

Sequencing was performed with immunoSEQ multiplex PCR; in TCRdb, only in-frame clones are kept and a portion is missing. This sample yields 24,000 or so clones, of which around 82% are seen a single time; around 13% belongs to the top ten. The receptor was isolated from a human donor in good health. Specimen: CD4+ T cells from PBMCs, cultured in vitro.

DNA of the CDR3: TGTGCCACCAGTGATCCGGACAGGGGAAAGACCCAGTACTTC. This encodes CATSDPDRGKTQYF. This chain connects TRBV24-1 to TRBJ2-5; 9 nucleotides agree with TRBD1. The CDR3 has 14 amino acids. The J segment lost 6 bases and the V segment lost 3 bases, leaving 4 bases of the junction unmatched. Germline lookup yields CDR1 KGHDR and CDR2 SFDVKD.